Below are 30 T cell receptor beta chains sequenced from a single sample in a study of Graves' ophthalmopathy and Graves' hyperthyroidism. Investigators amplified TCR beta CDR3 regions from RNA transcripts. The library came from an HTBI-primed first-round RT-PCR and a second-round multiplex PCR. TCRdb called the multiplex PCR reads again in MiXCR, with one record for every CDR3 protein. The sample includes under 200,000 distinct CDR3 sequences, under 40% of them seen just once. The sequenced material came from peripheral blood. All receptors come from a woman aged 40-49 years with Graves' ophthalmopathy.

This clonotype was counted ten times or more. The V call is TRBV6-5, the J call TRBJ2-4; TRBD1 matches at 9 bases. Germline-derived CDR1 and CDR2 are MNHEY and SVGAGI. The CDR3 runs to 15 residues. Trimming at V came to 6 bases and at J to 3 bases, leaving 6 bases not matched to a gene. CDR3 protein: CASRRRDRDKNIQYF. CDR3 in DNA: TGTGCCAGCAGGCGCCGGGACAGGGACAAAAACATTCAGTACTTC.

In this sample, this clonotype turned up a few times. The chain carries TRBV15 and TRBJ2-5, with a weak D call TRBD1 (6 bases). V was shortened by 5 bases and J by 3 bases, with 10 bases between the two germline ends. The CDR3 spans 13 residues. The germline CDR1 and CDR2 sequences are LNHNV and YYDKDF (reference sequence). The CDR3 spells CATSDDRKETQYF. The CDR3 coding sequence is TGTGCCACCAGCGACGACAGGAAAGAGACCCAGTACTTC.

In its sample, this clonotype was seen many times. The chain has TRBV7-3 and TRBJ1-1; D may be TRBD1 (6 bases). Germline V CDR1 and CDR2: SGHTA, FQGTGA. The CDR3 extends over 15 amino acids. Trimming took 7 bases from V and 0 from J, leaving 15 bases between them. CDR3 nucleotides: TGTGCCAGCACCCTTTGGGGGACAATGAACACTGAAGCTTTCTTT. Its translation: CASTLWGTMNTEAFF.

This rearrangement joins TRBV7-3 to TRBJ2-7; D is undetermined. The CDR3 spans 13 residues. V dropped 5 bases and J dropped 3 bases, with 11 bases sitting between them. CDR1 is SGHTA and CDR2 is FQGTGA in the germline V gene. DNA of the CDR3: TGTGCCAGCAGCCACCGACATGACTACGAGCAGTACTTC. Protein product: CASSHRHDYEQYF. Together with reference TRBV7-3 and TRBJ2-7, the CDR3 gives the full variable domain: GAGVSQTPSNKVTEKGKYVELRCDPISGHTALYWYRQSLGQGPEFLIYFQGTGAADDSGLPNDRFFAVRPEGSVSTLKIQRTERGDSAVYLCASSHRHDYEQYFGPGTRLTVT.

This clonotype was counted at least ten times. This chain links TRBV19 with TRBJ2-7; D is tentatively TRBD1 or TRBD2 (5 bases each). V was trimmed by 2 bases and J by 3 bases, leaving 14 bases between them. Germline assignment: CDR1 LNHDA and CDR2 SQIVND (reference sequence). CDR3 length: 15 amino acids. DNA for the CDR3: TGTGCCAGTAGTATATACTCGGGACCCGTCTACGAGCAGTACTTC. Amino acid sequence: CASSIYSGPVYEQYF.

This clonotype was recorded many times. The gene calls are TRBV18 and TRBJ1-6, with 7 nucleotides matching TRBD1. This CDR3 is built from 14 residues. CDR1 and CDR2 (germline): KGHSH, LQKENI. V trimming: 3 bases; J trimming: 5 bases; junction bases outside the gene matches: 1. The CDR3 here is CASSPGQNNSPLHF. CDR3 bases: TGTGCCAGCTCACCGGGACAGAATAATTCACCCCTCCACTTT. Full variable domain (outside the CDR3, taken from reference TRBV18 and TRBJ1-6): NAGVMQNPRHLVRRRGQEARLRCSPMKGHSHVYWYRQLPEEGLKFMVYLQKENIIDESGMPKERFSAEFPKEGPSILRIQQVVRGDSAAYFCASSPGQNNSPLHFGNGTRLTVT.

This clonotype appeared many times. The CDR3 DNA sequence: TGTGCCAGTAGTATTCGGCAGGGGGCTAAAGGGTTCGGCACTGAAGCTTTCTTT. Translation gives CASSIRQGAKGFGTEAFF. The gene calls are TRBV19 and TRBJ1-1, with 8 positions matching TRBD1. Germline loops: CDR1 LNHDA, CDR2 SQIVND (reference sequence). The V segment lost 3 bases and the J segment 4 bases; nucleotides outside the gene matches: 16. The CDR3 length is 18 residues.

This clonotype was observed at least ten times. The CDR3 DNA follows: TGTGCCAGCAGCCACCGGACAGGGGGGAACACCGGGGAGCTGTTTTTT. Translation: CASSHRTGGNTGELFF. The chain employs TRBV7-3 and TRBJ2-2; TRBD1 matches at 10 bases. J gave up 1 base and V 5 bases, and 4 bases lay outside the gene matches. Germline assignment: CDR1 SGHTA and CDR2 FQGTGA. The CDR3 has 16 residues.

The chain links TRBV2 to TRBJ2-7; D may correspond to TRBD1 or TRBD2 (5 bases each). V was shortened by 7 bases and J by 7 bases, with 11 bases between the two germline ends. The CDR3 runs 11 residues. Germline lookup yields CDR1 SNHLY and CDR2 FYNNEI. The CDR3 sequence is CASISGQEQYF. Here the CDR3 DNA reads TGTGCCAGCATTTCGGGGCAGGAGCAGTACTTC.

In this sample, this clonotype turned up many times. The chain is built from TRBV6-1 and TRBJ2-6; 7 bases match TRBD1. Germline V lookup: CDR1 MNHNS, CDR2 SASEGT. Losses at the gene ends were 7 bases for V and 2 bases for J; bases not matched to a gene: 5. The CDR3 has 15 amino acids. CDR3: CASMVGTAGANVLTF. CDR3 coding DNA: TGTGCCAGCATGGTAGGGACAGCTGGGGCCAACGTCCTGACTTTC.

V is TRBV12-3 or TRBV12-4 and J is TRBJ1-1, with D unclear. The CDR3 is 13 amino acids. Trimming cost V 6 bases and J 7 bases, with 15 bases left between them. The CDR3 here is CASRRPGRHEAFF. Written as DNA, the CDR3 is TGTGCCAGCAGGAGACCCGGACGGCATGAAGCTTTCTTT.

Many counts were recorded for this clonotype. The chain joins TRBV20-1 to TRBJ1-2; no clear D. Germline V gene lookup returns CDR1 DFQATT and CDR2 SNEGSKA (reference sequence). V shed 1 base and J shed 6 bases, with 6 bases lying between them. CDR3 size: 11 residues. CDR3 residues: CSARAVNGYTF. The CDR3 DNA sequence: TGCAGTGCTAGAGCGGTAAATGGCTACACCTTC.

The chain recombines TRBV7-2 with TRBJ1-1, with D uncertain. This CDR3 spans 14 amino acids. Trimming pared 5 bases from V and 6 bases from J, leaving 16 bases between. Germline V gene sequence: CDR1 SGHTA, CDR2 FQGNSA. As DNA, the CDR3 is TGTGCCAGCAGCCCTCTCGCTGGTGGACCTGAAGCTTTCTTT. It encodes CASSPLAGGPEAFF. The variable domain in full, with the rest retrieved from reference TRBV7-2 and TRBJ1-1, is GAGVSQSPSNKVTEKGKDVELRCDPISGHTALYWYRQSLGQGLEFLIYFQGNSAPDKSGLPSDRFSAERTGGSVSTLTIQRTQQEDSAVYLCASSPLAGGPEAFFGQGTRLTVV.

There are many counts of this clonotype. The chain combines TRBV12-3 or TRBV12-4 with TRBJ2-7, with 7 bases that match TRBD1. The CDR3 length is 12 residues. V was clipped by 4 bases and J by 9 bases; unmatched bases: 6. CDR3 sequence: CASSSQGLGQYF. The CDR3 DNA is TGTGCCAGCAGTTCACAGGGGTTGGGGCAGTACTTC.

This rearrangement joins TRBV20-1 to TRBJ2-5; 8 nucleotides agree with TRBD2. The V gene end was trimmed by 0 bases and the J gene end by 2 bases; junction bases not matched to a gene: 8. CDR3 length: 16 residues. CDR1 DFQATT and CDR2 SNEGSKA come from the germline V gene (reference sequence). The CDR3 bases are TGCAGTGCTAGAGACCACCAAGCGGGGGTACAAGAGACCCAGTACTTC. Residues: CSARDHQAGVQETQYF.

This clonotype was detected ten times or more. This sequence joins TRBV20-1 and TRBJ2-5; tentatively, D is TRBD2 (6 bases). CDR1 and CDR2 (germline): DFQATT, SNEGSKA (reference sequence). This CDR3 region has 12 residues. V lost 3 bases, J lost 5 bases, and 10 bases lay in between. CDR3 protein: CSARIGRETQYF. In DNA, the CDR3 is TGCAGTGCTAGGATAGGGAGGGAGACCCAGTACTTC.

Many counts were recorded for this clonotype. V is TRBV5-1 and J is TRBJ1-1; no clear D gene. This CDR3 comprises 17 residues. In germline, CDR1 is SGHRS, CDR2 YFSETQ. V gave up 0 bases and J gave up 2 bases, with 17 bases separating them. The CDR3 DNA reads TGCGCCAGCAGCTTGGCTATAAATCGGGGAGGAAACACTGAAGCTTTCTTT. It specifies CASSLAINRGGNTEAFF.

This rearrangement joins TRBV7-2 to TRBJ2-5; TRBD2 matches 13 bases. With 10 bases clipped from V and 4 bases from J, the junction kept 3 bases outside the gene matches. Germline lookup yields CDR1 SGHTA and CDR2 FQGNSA. This CDR3 has 13 residues. CDR3 sequence (DNA): TGTGCCACCGGACTAGCGGGAGTAGAGACCCAGTACTTC. This gives the protein CATGLAGVETQYF.

The sample holds many counts of this clonotype. This chain uses TRBV6-4 with TRBJ2-7, with 7 nucleotides matching TRBD1. Germline V lookup: CDR1 MRHNA, CDR2 SNTAGT. The CDR3 spans 16 residues. Losses at the gene ends were 2 bases for V and 1 base for J; bases not matched to a gene: 8. CDR3 sequence (DNA): TGTGCCAGCAGTGACAACGGACAGGCCTGGTCCTACGAGCAGTACTTC. Translation: CASSDNGQAWSYEQYF.

The sample holds many counts of this clonotype. The chain carries TRBV15 and TRBJ1-6, with D possibly TRBD1 on 5 matching bases. V shed 4 bases and J shed 6 bases, with 10 bases lying between them. This CDR3 region has 14 residues. CDR1 is LNHNV and CDR2 is YYDKDF in the germline V gene (reference sequence). The CDR3 loop is CATSTGLVNSPLHF. The DNA for the CDR3 is TGTGCCACCAGCACAGGGTTGGTTAATTCACCCCTCCACTTT.

There are many counts of this clonotype. This chain uses TRBV10-3 with TRBJ1-1; 7 bases map to TRBD1. V trimming: 6 bases; J trimming: 5 bases; junction bases outside the gene matches: 9. Germline lookup yields CDR1 ENHRY and CDR2 SYGVKD. The CDR3 is 14 amino acids. This chain's CDR3 is CAISRDSYGTEAFF. CDR3 bases: TGTGCCATCAGCAGGGACAGCTACGGTACTGAAGCTTTCTTT.

The chain uses TRBV12-3 or TRBV12-4 and TRBJ1-5; no definite D call. CDR3 length: 14 residues. V dropped 3 bases and J dropped 1 base, with 7 bases sitting between them. The CDR3 spells CASSLTPSNQPQHF. The CDR3 DNA sequence: TGTGCCAGCAGTTTGACACCGAGCAATCAGCCCCAGCATTTT.

This clonotype was counted many times. This rearrangement joins TRBV30 to TRBJ1-3; D unresolved. Trimming removed 2 bases at V and 9 bases at J, with 11 bases between. Germline CDR1 reads GTSNPN; CDR2 reads SVGIG (reference sequence). This CDR3 has 12 amino acids. CDR3 nucleotide sequence: TGTGCCTGGAGTTCACTATCGTCCACCATATATTTT. Translation: CAWSSLSSTIYF.

This clonotype was detected ten times or more. J is TRBJ2-5 and V is TRBV9; TRBD2 might be the D (7 bases). CDR3 length: 15 residues. Germline V lookup: CDR1 SGDLS, CDR2 YYNGEE. Trimming took off 1 base at V and 5 bases at J, with 15 bases between the two ends. For the CDR3, the DNA is TGTGCCAGCAGCGTACTGGCGGGGGCCGGGGAGACCCAGTACTTC. Amino acids: CASSVLAGAGETQYF.

The chain couples TRBV7-8 to TRBJ2-6; D call uncertain. The V gene's germline CDR1 is SGHVS and CDR2 FQNEAQ. Between the trimmed V and J ends, which lost 5 bases and 0 bases, there was a span of 8 bases. The CDR3 contains 15 residues. The CDR3 nucleotides are TGTGCCAGCAGCCCCCCAAACTCTGGGGCCAACGTCCTGACTTTC. This encodes CASSPPNSGANVLTF.

At least ten counts were recorded for this clonotype. This chain joins TRBV18 and TRBJ1-2; TRBD1 matches at 8 bases. The germline gives CDR1 KGHSH, CDR2 LQKENI. Trimming removed 6 bases from V and 8 bases from J; junction bases left unmatched: 11. This CDR3 region has 14 residues. The CDR3 protein is CASSSRQGIEGYTF. In DNA form, the CDR3 reads TGTGCCAGCTCGTCGAGACAGGGGATCGAGGGCTACACCTTC.

This clonotype was seen ten or more times. CDR3 coding DNA: TGTGCCAGCAGCTGGAATTCACCCCTCCACTTT. This gives the protein CASSWNSPLHF. The rearrangement uses TRBV7-2 and TRBJ1-6; no clear D. Germline CDR1 is SGHTA and CDR2 is FQGNSA. V shed 4 bases and J shed 7 bases, with 2 bases lying between them. This CDR3 is 11 amino acids long.

The chain links TRBV29-1 to TRBJ2-7; D is tentatively TRBD1 or TRBD2 (6 bases each). CDR3 size: 14 residues. V lost 0 bases to trimming and J lost 3 bases, with 12 bases between them. Germline V gives CDR1 SQVTM, CDR2 ANQGSEA. The CDR3 DNA sequence: TGCAGCGTTGAAGAAGGGGGGTCCTTCTACGAGCAGTACTTC. Its protein is CSVEEGGSFYEQYF.

The table lists this clonotype with many counts. The rearrangement links TRBV29-1 to TRBJ2-7; 9 bases are a match to TRBD1. The V gene's germline CDR1 is SQVTM and CDR2 ANQGSEA. V was clipped by 3 bases and J by 4 bases; unmatched bases: 10. The CDR3 covers 15 residues. In nucleotides, the CDR3 is TGCAGCGTTGATGGGCTTCGGACAGGGGATTACGAGCAGTACTTC. It yields the protein CSVDGLRTGDYEQYF.

This clonotype was observed at least ten times. The chain combines TRBV7-2 with TRBJ2-2; D might be TRBD1 or TRBD2, each matching 5 bases. The CDR3 spans 14 residues. Trimming took 11 bases from V and 2 from J, leaving 15 bases between them. Looked up from germline, CDR1 is SGHTA and CDR2 is FQGNSA. DNA of the CDR3: TGTGCCGAGAATGGCCGGGGCAACACCGGGGAGCTGTTTTTT. Translated: CAENGRGNTGELFF.